This paragraph covers one TCR beta chain sequence. The data were taken from a study of hypomethylating agent response in myelodysplastic syndrome. This CDR3 has 15 amino acids. Losses at the gene ends were 5 bases for V and 6 bases for J; bases not matched to a gene: 10. Germline V gives CDR1 SGHAT, CDR2 FQNNGV. The table came from immunoSEQ multiplex PCR; TCRdb's copy has only in-frame clones and leaves some out. The table lists 3,500 to 4,500 clones, around 84% of them singletons. The input for sequencing was bone marrow, taken before or after starting hypomethylating agent treatment for myelodysplastic syndrome (not recorded which). The clonotype originates from a human donor with myelodysplastic syndrome. The J gene is TRBJ2-7, the V gene TRBV11-2, with 10 bases identical to TRBD2. The DNA for the CDR3 is TGTGCCAGCAGCCCCCTGGCTAGCGGGAGTTCCGAGCAGTACTTC. This codes for CASSPLASGSSEQYF.